This T cell receptor beta chain was identified in a study of T cells after posttransplantation cyclophosphamide. Trimming took 2 bases from V and 4 from J, leaving 19 bases between them. CDR1 is SGHTA, CDR2 FQGTGA, per germline. The CDR3 is made up of 17 amino acids. Profiling relied on immunoSEQ multiplex PCR, and the TCRdb table lists in-frame clones only, not all of them. Listed for the sample are roughly 34,000 clones, none seen a single time. This related bone marrow graft donor gave peripheral blood on the day of marrow donation. The chain uses TRBV7-3 and TRBJ2-3, with TRBD1 as a possible D gene (5 bases). Sequenced material: PBMCs. The clonotype comes from a woman in her 30s in good health and a related stem cell transplant donor. DNA for the CDR3: TGTGCCAGCAGCTTAGGTGTAGGGGCAGTTGGGGCAGATACGCAGTATTTT. Protein sequence: CASSLGVGAVGADTQYF.